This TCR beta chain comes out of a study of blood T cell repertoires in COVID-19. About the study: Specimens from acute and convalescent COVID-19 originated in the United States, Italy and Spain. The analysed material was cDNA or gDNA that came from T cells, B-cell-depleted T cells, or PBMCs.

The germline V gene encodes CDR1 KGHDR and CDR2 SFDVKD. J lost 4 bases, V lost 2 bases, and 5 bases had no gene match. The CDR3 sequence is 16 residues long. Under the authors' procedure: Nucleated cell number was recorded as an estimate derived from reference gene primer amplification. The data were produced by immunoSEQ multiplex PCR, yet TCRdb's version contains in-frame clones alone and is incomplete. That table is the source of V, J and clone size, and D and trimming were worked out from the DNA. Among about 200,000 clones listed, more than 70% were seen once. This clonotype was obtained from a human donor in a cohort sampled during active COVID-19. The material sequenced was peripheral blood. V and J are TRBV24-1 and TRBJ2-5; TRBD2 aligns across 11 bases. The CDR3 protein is CATSDSLAGGGETQYF. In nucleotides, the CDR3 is TGTGCCACCAGTGATTCTCTAGCGGGGGGAGGAGAGACCCAGTACTTC.